This passage covers 5 T cell receptor beta chains from one sample sequenced in a study of spatial heterogeneity in lung cancer. The time point was: sample taken at primary tumor resection. TCRdb fed the 5' RACE reads into MiXCR, producing one record per CDR3 protein. The data show 20,000 to 25,000 distinct CDR3 sequences, over 6% seen once. The material was PBMCs, obtained at surgery. The receptors were sampled from a male donor with early-stage non-small cell lung cancer.

This clonotype was picked up many times. V gene TRBV20-1 combines with J gene TRBJ2-1, with a possible D match to TRBD2 (5 bases). The CDR3 extends over 13 amino acids. CDR1 is DFQATT and CDR2 is SNEGSKA in the germline V gene (reference sequence). With 2 bases removed from V and 6 bases from J, the gap between germline ends came to 11 bases. The CDR3 spells CSARRASTNEQFF. The CDR3 region has the DNA TGCAGTGCTAGAAGGGCTAGCACCAATGAGCAGTTCTTC.

By its share, this clonotype is medium-sized. The rearrangement links TRBV20-1 to TRBJ2-1; tentatively, D is TRBD1 or TRBD2 (6 bases each). The germline gives CDR1 DFQATT, CDR2 SNEGSKA (reference sequence). The CDR3 sequence is 14 residues long. V was trimmed by 3 bases and J by 6 bases, leaving 15 bases between them. Here the CDR3 reads CSASWGAGFNEQFF. The CDR3 nucleotides read TGCAGTGCTAGTTGGGGGGCTGGTTTCAATGAGCAGTTCTTC.

This clonotype showed up many times. V usage is TRBV20-1 and J usage is TRBJ1-3, with a weak D call TRBD1 (5 bases). Germline V gives CDR1 DFQATT, CDR2 SNEGSKA (reference sequence). This CDR3 contains 15 residues. V was cut by 6 bases and J by 3 bases, with 18 bases left in between. Written as DNA, the CDR3 is TGCAGTGCGGACAAAGGGGCGGGCGATGGAAACACCATATATTTT. Its translation is CSADKGAGDGNTIYF.

This clonotype was recorded at least ten times. The chain links TRBV28 to TRBJ1-1; possible D gene TRBD1, 6 bases. V lost 6 bases to trimming and J lost 6 bases, with 17 bases between them. The CDR3 length is 14 residues. Germline assignment: CDR1 MDHEN and CDR2 SYDVKM. This CDR3 reads CASSGTRFKAEAFF. The CDR3 DNA reads as TGTGCCAGCAGCGGGACAAGGTTTAAGGCTGAAGCTTTCTTT.

The gene calls are TRBV10-3 and TRBJ2-7; tentatively, D is TRBD1 (6 bases). This CDR3 has 13 residues. Trimming stripped 8 bases from V and 4 bases from J, with 15 bases between. Germline values: CDR1 ENHRY, CDR2 SYGVKD. The CDR3 DNA is TGTGCCATCGCGGCAGGGGTCATATACGAGCAGTACTTC. It encodes CAIAAGVIYEQYF.